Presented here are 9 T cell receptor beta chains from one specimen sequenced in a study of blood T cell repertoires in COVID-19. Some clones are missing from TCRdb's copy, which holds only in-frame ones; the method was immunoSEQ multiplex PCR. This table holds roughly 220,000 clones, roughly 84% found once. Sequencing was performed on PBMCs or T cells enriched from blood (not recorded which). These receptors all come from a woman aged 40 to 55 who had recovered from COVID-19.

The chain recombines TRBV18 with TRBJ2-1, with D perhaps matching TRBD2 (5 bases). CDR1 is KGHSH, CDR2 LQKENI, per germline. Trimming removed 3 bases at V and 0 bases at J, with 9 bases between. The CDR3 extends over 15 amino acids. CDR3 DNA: TGTGCCAGCTCACCGACTATCGGCTCCTACAATGAGCAGTTCTTC. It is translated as CASSPTIGSYNEQFF.

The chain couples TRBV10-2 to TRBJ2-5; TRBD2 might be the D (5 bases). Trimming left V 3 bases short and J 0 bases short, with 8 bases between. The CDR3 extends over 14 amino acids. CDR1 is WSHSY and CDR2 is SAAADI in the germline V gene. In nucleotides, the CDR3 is TGCGCCAGCAGTGACAGAGGGAACCAAGAGACCCAGTACTTC. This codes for CASSDRGNQETQYF.

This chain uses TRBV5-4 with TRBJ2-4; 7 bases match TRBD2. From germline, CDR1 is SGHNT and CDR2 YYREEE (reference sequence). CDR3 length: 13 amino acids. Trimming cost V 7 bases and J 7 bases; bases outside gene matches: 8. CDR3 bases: TGTGCCAGCGCAACGGGGAGGGAGAACATTCAGTACTTC. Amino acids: CASATGRENIQYF.

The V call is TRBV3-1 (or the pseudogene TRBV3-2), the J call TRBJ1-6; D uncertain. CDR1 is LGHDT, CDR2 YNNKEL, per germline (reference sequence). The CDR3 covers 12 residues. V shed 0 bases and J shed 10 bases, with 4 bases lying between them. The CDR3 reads CASSQEESPLHF. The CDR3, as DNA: TGTGCCAGCAGCCAAGAAGAGTCACCCCTCCACTTT.

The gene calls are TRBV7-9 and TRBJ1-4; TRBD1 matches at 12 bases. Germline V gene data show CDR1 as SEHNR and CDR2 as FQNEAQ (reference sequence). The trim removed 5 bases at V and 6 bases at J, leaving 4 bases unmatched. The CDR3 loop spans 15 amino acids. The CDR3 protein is CASSLGTGGYEKLFF. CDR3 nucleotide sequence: TGTGCCAGCAGCCTCGGGACAGGGGGCTATGAAAAACTGTTTTTT.

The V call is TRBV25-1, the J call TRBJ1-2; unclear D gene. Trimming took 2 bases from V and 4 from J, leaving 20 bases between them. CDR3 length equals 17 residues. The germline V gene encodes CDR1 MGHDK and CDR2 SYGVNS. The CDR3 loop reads CASSETAGNKEFYGYTF. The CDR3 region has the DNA TGTGCCAGCAGTGAAACGGCCGGGAACAAAGAATTCTATGGCTACACCTTC.

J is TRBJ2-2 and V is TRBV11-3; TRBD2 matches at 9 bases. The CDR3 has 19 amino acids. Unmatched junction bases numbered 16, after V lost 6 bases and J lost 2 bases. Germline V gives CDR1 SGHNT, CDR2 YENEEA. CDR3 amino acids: CASRSGWLAGLTNTGELFF. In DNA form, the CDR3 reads TGTGCCAGCAGGTCCGGGTGGCTAGCGGGACTTACTAACACCGGGGAGCTGTTTTTT.

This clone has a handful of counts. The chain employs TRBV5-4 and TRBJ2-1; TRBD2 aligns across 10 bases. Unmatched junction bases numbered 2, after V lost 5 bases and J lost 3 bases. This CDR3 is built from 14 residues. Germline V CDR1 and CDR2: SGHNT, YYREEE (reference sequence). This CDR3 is CASSASGSYNEQFF. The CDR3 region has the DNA TGTGCCAGCAGTGCTAGCGGGAGCTACAATGAGCAGTTCTTC.

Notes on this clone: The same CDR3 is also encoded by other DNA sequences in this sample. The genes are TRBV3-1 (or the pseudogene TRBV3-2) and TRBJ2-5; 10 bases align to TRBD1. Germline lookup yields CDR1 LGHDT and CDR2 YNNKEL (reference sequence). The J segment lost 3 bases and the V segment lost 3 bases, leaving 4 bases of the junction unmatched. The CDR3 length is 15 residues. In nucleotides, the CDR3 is TGTGCCAGCAGCCAGTGGACAGGGGGGGAAGAGACCCAGTACTTC. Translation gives CASSQWTGGEETQYF.